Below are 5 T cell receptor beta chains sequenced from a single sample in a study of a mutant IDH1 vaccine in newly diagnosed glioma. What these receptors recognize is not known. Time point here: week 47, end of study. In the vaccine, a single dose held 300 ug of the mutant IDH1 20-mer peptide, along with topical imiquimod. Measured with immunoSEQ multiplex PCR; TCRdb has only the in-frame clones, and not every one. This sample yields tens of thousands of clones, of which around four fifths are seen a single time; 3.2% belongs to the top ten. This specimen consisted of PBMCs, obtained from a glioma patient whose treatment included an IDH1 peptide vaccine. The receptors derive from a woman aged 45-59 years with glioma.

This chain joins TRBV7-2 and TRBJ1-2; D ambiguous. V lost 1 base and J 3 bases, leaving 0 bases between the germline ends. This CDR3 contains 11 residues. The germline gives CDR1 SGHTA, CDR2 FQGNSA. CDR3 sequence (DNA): TGTGCCAGCAGCTTAGACTATGGCTACACCTTC. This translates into CASSLDYGYTF. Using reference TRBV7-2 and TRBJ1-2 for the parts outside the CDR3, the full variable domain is GAGVSQSPSNKVTEKGKDVELRCDPISGHTALYWYRQSLGQGLEFLIYFQGNSAPDKSGLPSDRFSAERTGGSVSTLTIQRTQQEDSAVYLCASSLDYGYTFGSGTRLTVV.

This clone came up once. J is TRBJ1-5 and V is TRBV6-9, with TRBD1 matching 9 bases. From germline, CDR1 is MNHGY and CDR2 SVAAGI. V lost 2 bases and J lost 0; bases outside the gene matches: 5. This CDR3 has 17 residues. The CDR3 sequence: CASSYPRTGDSNQPQHF. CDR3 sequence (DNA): TGTGCCAGCAGTTATCCCCGGACAGGGGATAGCAATCAGCCCCAGCATTTT.

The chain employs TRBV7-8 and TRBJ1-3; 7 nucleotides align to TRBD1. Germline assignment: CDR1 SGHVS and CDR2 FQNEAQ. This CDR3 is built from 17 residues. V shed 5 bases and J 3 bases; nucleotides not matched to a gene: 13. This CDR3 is CASSDHRGVILGNTIYF. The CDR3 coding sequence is TGTGCCAGCAGCGACCACAGGGGCGTGATCCTTGGAAACACCATATATTTT.

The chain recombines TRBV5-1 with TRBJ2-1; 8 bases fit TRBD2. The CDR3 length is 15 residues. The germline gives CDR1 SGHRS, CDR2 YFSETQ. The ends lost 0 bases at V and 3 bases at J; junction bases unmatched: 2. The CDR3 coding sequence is TGCGCCAGCAGCTTGGCCAGCGGGGGCTACAATGAGCAGTTCTTC. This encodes CASSLASGGYNEQFF.

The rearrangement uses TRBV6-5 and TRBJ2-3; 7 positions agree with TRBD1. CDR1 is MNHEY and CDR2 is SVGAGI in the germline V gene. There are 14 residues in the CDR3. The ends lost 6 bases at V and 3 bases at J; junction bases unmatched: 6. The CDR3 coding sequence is TGTGCCAGCAGACAGGGGATAAGGACAGATACGCAGTATTTT. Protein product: CASRQGIRTDTQYF.